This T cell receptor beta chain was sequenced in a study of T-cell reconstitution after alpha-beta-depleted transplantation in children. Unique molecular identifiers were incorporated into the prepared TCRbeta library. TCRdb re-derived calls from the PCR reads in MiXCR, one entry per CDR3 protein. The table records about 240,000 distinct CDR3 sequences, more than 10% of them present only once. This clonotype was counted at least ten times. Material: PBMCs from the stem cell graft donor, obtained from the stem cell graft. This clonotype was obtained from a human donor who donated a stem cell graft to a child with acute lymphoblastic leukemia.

This CDR3 reads CASRDEATQYF. CDR3 nucleotides: TGCGCCAGCAGGGACGAGGCGACCCAGTACTTC. V is TRBV10-1 and J is TRBJ2-5; D is undetermined. The CDR3 sequence is 11 residues long. CDR1 is WNHNN, CDR2 SYGVQD, per germline (reference sequence). Trimming took 6 bases from V and 7 from J, leaving 9 bases between them.